The subject of this entry is one T cell receptor (beta chain). The CDR3 is 14 amino acids. CDR1 is MGHRA, CDR2 YSYEKL, per germline. With 4 bases removed from V and 3 bases from J, the gap between germline ends came to 11 bases. Sequenced by immunoSEQ multiplex PCR; TCRdb stores in-frame clones only, minus some. The sample yields around 85,000 clones, about 95% seen once. These data are taken from a study of technical replicates of blood from a few donors. This chain connects TRBV4-1 to TRBJ2-3; D gene ambiguous. The source material was T cells isolated from PBMCs. The receptor was derived from a human donor in good health. The CDR3 coding sequence is TGCGCCAGCAGCCTGAGCCCTAGGACAGATACGCAGTATTTT. It specifies CASSLSPRTDTQYF.